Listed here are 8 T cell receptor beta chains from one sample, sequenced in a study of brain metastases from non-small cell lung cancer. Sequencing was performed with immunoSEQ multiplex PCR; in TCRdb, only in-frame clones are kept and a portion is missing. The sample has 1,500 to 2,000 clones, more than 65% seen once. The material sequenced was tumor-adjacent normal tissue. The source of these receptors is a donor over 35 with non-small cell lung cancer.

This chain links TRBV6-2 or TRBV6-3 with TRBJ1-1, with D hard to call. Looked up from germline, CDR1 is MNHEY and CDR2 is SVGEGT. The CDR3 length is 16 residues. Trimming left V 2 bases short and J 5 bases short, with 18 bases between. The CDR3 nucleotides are TGTGCCAGCAGTTACCCGCAAGGCCTAGGGCGTACTGAAGCTTTCTTT. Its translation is CASSYPQGLGRTEAFF.

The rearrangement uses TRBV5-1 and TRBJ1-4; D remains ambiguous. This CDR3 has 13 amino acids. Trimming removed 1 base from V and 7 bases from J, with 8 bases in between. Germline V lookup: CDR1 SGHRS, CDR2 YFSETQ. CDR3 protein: CASSLRVGEKLFF. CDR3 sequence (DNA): TGCGCCAGCAGCTTGAGGGTGGGTGAAAAACTGTTTTTT.

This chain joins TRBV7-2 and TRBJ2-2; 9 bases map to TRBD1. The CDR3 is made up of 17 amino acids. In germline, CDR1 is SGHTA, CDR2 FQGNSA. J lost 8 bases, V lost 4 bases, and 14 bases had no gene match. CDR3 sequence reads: CASSSAGGTGRAGELFF. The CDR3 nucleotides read TGTGCCAGCAGCTCAGCAGGCGGGACAGGGAGGGCTGGGGAGCTGTTTTTT. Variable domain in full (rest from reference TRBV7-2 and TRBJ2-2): GAGVSQSPSNKVTEKGKDVELRCDPISGHTALYWYRQSLGQGLEFLIYFQGNSAPDKSGLPSDRFSAERTGGSVSTLTIQRTQQEDSAVYLCASSSAGGTGRAGELFFGEGSRLTVL.

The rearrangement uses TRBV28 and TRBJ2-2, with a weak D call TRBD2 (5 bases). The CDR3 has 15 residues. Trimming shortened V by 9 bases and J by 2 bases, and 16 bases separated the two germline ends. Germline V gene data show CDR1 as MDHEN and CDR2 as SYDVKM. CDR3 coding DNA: TGTGCCAGTACTGGAGGTTACAGCAACACCGGGGAGCTGTTTTTT. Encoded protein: CASTGGYSNTGELFF.

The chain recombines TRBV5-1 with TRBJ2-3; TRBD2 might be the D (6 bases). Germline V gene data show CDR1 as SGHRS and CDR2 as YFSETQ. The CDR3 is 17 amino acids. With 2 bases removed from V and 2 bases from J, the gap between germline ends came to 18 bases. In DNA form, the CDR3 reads TGCGCCAGCAGCTTAACTGGTTTAGCGGCGACCACAGATACGCAGTATTTT. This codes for CASSLTGLAATTDTQYF.

CDR3 amino acids: CSVETGSSGSSYEQYF. The CDR3 region has the DNA TGCAGCGTTGAAACAGGATCGAGCGGGAGCTCCTACGAGCAGTACTTC. This chain links TRBV29-1 with TRBJ2-7; 8 nucleotides match TRBD2. CDR1 is SQVTM, CDR2 ANQGSEA, per germline. CDR3 size: 16 residues. Germline trimming cut 2 bases from V and 0 bases from J; bases unmatched to any gene: 9.

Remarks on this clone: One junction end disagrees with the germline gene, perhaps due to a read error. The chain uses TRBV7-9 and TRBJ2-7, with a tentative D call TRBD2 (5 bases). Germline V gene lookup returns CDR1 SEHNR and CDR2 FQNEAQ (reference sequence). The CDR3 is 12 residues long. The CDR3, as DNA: TGTGCCAACAGCGCCGGGATCTACGAGCAGTACTTC. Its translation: CANSAGIYEQYF.

DNA of the CDR3: TGTGCCAGCAGCCCTCTCTCCTACAATGAGCAGTTCTTC. It is translated as CASSPLSYNEQFF. V usage is TRBV7-3 and J usage is TRBJ2-1; D not certain. The CDR3 extends over 13 amino acids. Germline values: CDR1 SGHTA, CDR2 FQGTGA. The V end was cut by 5 bases, the J end by 0 bases, with 5 bases between. The complete variable domain, with remaining parts taken from reference TRBV7-3 and TRBJ2-1, reads GAGVSQTPSNKVTEKGKYVELRCDPISGHTALYWYRQSLGQGPEFLIYFQGTGAADDSGLPNDRFFAVRPEGSVSTLKIQRTERGDSAVYLCASSPLSYNEQFFGPGTRLTVL.